This T cell receptor beta chain was captured by sequencing in a study of neurological immune-mediated disorders. Overall study findings and caveats: Multiple sclerosis patients had less TCR clonal expansion than even healthy controls, unlike HTLV-1-associated myelopathy.

It was from 2 million PBMCs stored at -80 C that the unsorted libraries were obtained. V was clipped by 7 bases and J by 7 bases, with 17 bases between them. The CDR3 runs 13 residues. CDR1 and CDR2 from the germline V gene are SQVTM and ANQGSEA. This clonotype was seen ten or more times. Its specificity is unknown. The team produced cDNA through 5'RACE using 10-nucleotide random UMIs. Over 160 million TCR-beta sequences from 15-18 subjects came out of each sequencing run. In TCRdb, the 5' RACE reads were re-called with MiXCR into one record per CDR3 protein. Here the sample spans some 79,000 distinct CDR3 sequences, roughly 15% being singletons.

Material for sequencing was PBMCs. The clonotype originates from a woman aged 50 to 65 in good health. The chain couples TRBV29-1 to TRBJ2-1; D gene ambiguous. The CDR3 here is CSAERSALNEQFF. The CDR3 DNA reads as TGCAGCGCCGAGCGAAGCGCCCTAAATGAGCAGTTCTTC.